Below, 16 T cell receptor beta chains from the same sample are listed, as sequenced in a study of patients and donors after allogeneic stem cell transplantation. A single record per CDR3 protein comes from TCRdb applying MiXCR to the RT-PCR reads. The sample lists about a million distinct CDR3 sequences, approximately 19% occurring once. The sample comprised blood, either unsorted or a sorted T cell fraction (not recorded which). Receptor source: a human donor who was either an allogeneic HSCT recipient or a stem cell or donor lymphocyte infusion donor (not recorded which). It is not recorded whose cells these are; they may come from a transplant donor.

The rearrangement uses TRBV6-5 and TRBJ2-7, with D uncertain. V was cut by 0 bases and J by 2 bases, with 8 bases left in between. This CDR3 contains 14 residues. Germline V CDR1 and CDR2: MNHEY, SVGAGI. CDR3 region: CASSYSGFAYEQYF. The CDR3 coding sequence is TGTGCCAGCAGTTACTCGGGGTTTGCCTACGAGCAGTACTTC.

This chain connects TRBV18 to TRBJ2-5; either TRBD1 or TRBD2 may supply D (5 bases each). The CDR3 is 15 amino acids. Germline V gene sequence: CDR1 KGHSH, CDR2 LQKENI. V gave up 5 bases and J gave up 5 bases, with 18 bases separating them. CDR3 DNA sequence: TGTGCCAGCTCAGTCCCATGGGACCATGGGGAGACCCAGTACTTC. As protein: CASSVPWDHGETQYF.

This clonotype was seen more than once but under ten times. The V call is TRBV9, the J call TRBJ1-2; TRBD1 is a possible D gene (6 bases). The CDR3 is 16 amino acids. Between the trimmed V and J ends, which lost 1 base and 8 bases, there was a span of 21 bases. The germline CDR1 and CDR2 sequences are SGDLS and YYNGEE. The chain's CDR3 is CASSVRAGASRGGYTF. The CDR3 DNA reads TGTGCCAGCAGCGTACGGGCAGGGGCCTCGAGAGGGGGCTACACCTTC.

In this sample, this clonotype turned up a few times. The rearrangement joins TRBV15 to TRBJ1-6; D is possibly TRBD1 (5 bases). Trimming left V 1 base short and J 9 bases short, with 16 bases between. The germline gives CDR1 LNHNV, CDR2 YYDKDF (reference sequence). The CDR3 spans 16 residues. The DNA of the CDR3 is TGTGCCACCAGCAGAGGAAGAGACAGTTCTAGTTCACCCCTCCACTTT. Protein product: CATSRGRDSSSSPLHF.

Details on this clonotype: This could be a read error, since a much larger clone is one nucleotide away. The chain couples TRBV12-3 or TRBV12-4 to TRBJ2-2; tentative D call: TRBD2 (5 bases). The CDR3 has 15 amino acids. The CDR3 sequence: CTSNAPEAPQGELFF. The CDR3, as DNA: TGTACCAGCAACGCCCCGGAGGCCCCCCAAGGGGAGCTGTTTTTT.

This clonotype occurred a few times. The gene calls are TRBV6-5 and TRBJ2-1, with D possibly TRBD2 on 6 matching bases. The CDR3 runs 16 residues. Trimming took off 3 bases at V and 2 bases at J, with 14 bases between the two ends. Germline assignment: CDR1 MNHEY and CDR2 SVGAGI. CDR3 in amino acids: CASSYRGGVTYNEQFF. DNA for the CDR3: TGTGCCAGCAGTTATCGAGGCGGGGTCACCTACAATGAGCAGTTCTTC.

This rearrangement joins TRBV20-1 to TRBJ2-1, with D unresolved. This CDR3 is built from 12 residues. Germline CDR1 reads DFQATT; CDR2 reads SNEGSKA (reference sequence). V lost 5 bases and J lost 2, with 7 bases in between. CDR3 in amino acids: CSAAGPYNEQFF. The DNA of the CDR3 is TGCAGTGCTGCAGGCCCCTACAATGAGCAGTTCTTC.

V usage is TRBV28 and J usage is TRBJ2-7; tentative D call: TRBD1 (6 bases). The V gene's germline CDR1 is MDHEN and CDR2 SYDVKM. The ends were cut back, 10 bases at V and 3 bases at J, with 13 bases in the middle. The CDR3 is made up of 12 amino acids. The CDR3 region has the DNA TGTGCCACAGACAGGAGATTCTACGAGCAGTACTTC. Translating it yields CATDRRFYEQYF.

This clonotype was seen only a few times. The rearrangement joins TRBV6-1 to TRBJ1-2; perhaps TRBD1 as D (6 bases). V was pared by 1 base and J by 4 bases, with 13 bases between. Germline-derived CDR1 and CDR2 are MNHNS and SASEGT. The CDR3 covers 15 residues. The CDR3 DNA sequence: TGTGCCAGCAGTGAAGGGTCAGGGGAAGGCTATGGCTACACCTTC. Amino acid sequence: CASSEGSGEGYGYTF.

This clonotype was seen a few times. The chain couples TRBV5-6 to TRBJ1-2; tentative D call: TRBD1 (5 bases). CDR3 length: 13 residues. V lost 0 bases, J lost 7 bases, and 10 bases lay in between. Germline V gives CDR1 SGHDT, CDR2 YYEEEE. DNA of the CDR3: TGTGCCAGCAGCTTGGATACGGGGGGTGGCTACACCTTC. Its protein product is CASSLDTGGGYTF.

This clonotype appeared a few times. The rearrangement joins TRBV19 to TRBJ2-1; D not resolved. Trimming cost V 3 bases and J 3 bases, with 6 bases left between them. Germline loops: CDR1 LNHDA, CDR2 SQIVND (reference sequence). CDR3 length equals 13 residues. The CDR3: CASSIRSYNEQFF. CDR3 sequence (DNA): TGTGCCAGTAGTATCCGGAGCTACAATGAGCAGTTCTTC.

In this sample, this clonotype turned up many times. V and J are TRBV12-3 or TRBV12-4 and TRBJ2-1, with 9 bases aligning to TRBD2. The trim removed 7 bases at V and 9 bases at J, leaving 16 bases unmatched. CDR3 length equals 16 residues. The CDR3 DNA follows: TGTGCCAGCAATGTCGGTGGCGGGAGGGCCTGGGGTGAGCAGTTCTTC. Translating gives CASNVGGGRAWGEQFF.

This clonotype was detected a few times. This sequence joins TRBV6-5 and TRBJ1-1; D may be TRBD1 (5 bases). This CDR3 region has 17 residues. The germline CDR1 and CDR2 sequences are MNHEY and SVGAGI. The V end was cut by 0 bases, the J end by 4 bases, with 18 bases between. As DNA, the CDR3 is TGTGCCAGCAGTTACTCGCAGGGCCGCTTTTTCTTCACTGAAGCTTTCTTT. Its protein product is CASSYSQGRFFFTEAFF.

This clonotype was seen a handful of times. The chain joins TRBV7-9 to TRBJ2-7, with unresolved D. This CDR3 comprises 12 residues. The V end was cut by 5 bases, the J end by 5 bases, with 10 bases between. The V gene's germline CDR1 is SEHNR and CDR2 FQNEAQ (reference sequence). The CDR3 DNA reads TGTGCCAGCAGCGCCCTGTCCCACGAGCAGTACTTC. Protein product: CASSALSHEQYF.

This clonotype was recorded a few times. The V gene is TRBV9, the J gene TRBJ2-5; D ambiguous. V shed 1 base and J shed 4 bases, with 11 bases lying between them. CDR1 is SGDLS and CDR2 is YYNGEE in the germline V gene. The CDR3 is made up of 14 amino acids. CDR3 sequence (DNA): TGTGCCAGCAGCGTAAGCTCTTGGAGAGAGACCCAGTACTTC. Amino acid sequence: CASSVSSWRETQYF.

There are a few counts of this clonotype. The chain links TRBV7-9 to TRBJ2-3, with TRBD2 as a possible D gene (6 bases). The CDR3 spans 17 residues. Trimming cost V 6 bases and J 2 bases, with 21 bases left between them. Germline-derived CDR1 and CDR2 are SEHNR and FQNEAQ (reference sequence). CDR3 residues: CASRLYSGGAITDTQYF. The CDR3 bases are TGTGCCAGCAGGCTTTATAGTGGCGGGGCCATCACAGATACGCAGTATTTT.